The source of this T cell receptor beta chain is a study of T cell responses to AZD1222 COVID-19 vaccine. Study overall: Investigators merged groups given second doses at roughly 4 or roughly 12 weeks.

In germline, CDR1 is SGHKS, CDR2 YYEKEE (reference sequence). CDR3 size: 16 residues. Deletions cut 0 bases from V and 8 bases from J, with 18 bases between. The data were produced by immunoSEQ multiplex PCR, yet TCRdb's version contains in-frame clones alone and is incomplete. The data contain over 100,000 clones, around 83% of them singletons. This sample comprised peripheral blood, obtained on day 0 of AZD1222 vaccination. The chain carries TRBV5-5 and TRBJ2-1, with D tentatively TRBD2 (7 bases). The source of this sequence is an adult in good health. As DNA, the CDR3 is TGTGCCAGCAGCTTGGGACGGGGGGCAGGGATCGATGAGCAGTTCTTC. Residues: CASSLGRGAGIDEQFF.